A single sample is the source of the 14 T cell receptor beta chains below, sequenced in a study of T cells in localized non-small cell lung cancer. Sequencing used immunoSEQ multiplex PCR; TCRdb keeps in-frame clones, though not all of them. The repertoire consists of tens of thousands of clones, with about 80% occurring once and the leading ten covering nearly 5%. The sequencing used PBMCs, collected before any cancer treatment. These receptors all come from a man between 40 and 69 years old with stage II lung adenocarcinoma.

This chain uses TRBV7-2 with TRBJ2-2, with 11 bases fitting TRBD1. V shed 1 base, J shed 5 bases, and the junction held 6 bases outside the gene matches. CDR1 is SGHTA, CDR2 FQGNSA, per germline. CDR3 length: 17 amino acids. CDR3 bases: TGTGCCAGCAGCTTAGGAGCCGGGACAGGGGGGACCGGGGAGCTGTTTTTT. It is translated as CASSLGAGTGGTGELFF.

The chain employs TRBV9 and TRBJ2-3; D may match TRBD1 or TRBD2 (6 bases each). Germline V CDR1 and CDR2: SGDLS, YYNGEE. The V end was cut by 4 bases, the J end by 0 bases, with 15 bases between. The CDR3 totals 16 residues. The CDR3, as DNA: TGTGCCAGCAGCCTAGTTTTCGGGGGCAGCACAGATACGCAGTATTTT. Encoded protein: CASSLVFGGSTDTQYF.

CDR3 residues: CAISEGTGDTGELFF. The CDR3 nucleotides read TGTGCCATCAGTGAAGGGACAGGGGACACCGGGGAGCTGTTTTTT. This chain joins TRBV10-3 and TRBJ2-2, with 10 bases identical to TRBD1. Looked up from germline, CDR1 is ENHRY and CDR2 is SYGVKD. The V segment lost 3 bases and the J segment 3 bases; nucleotides outside the gene matches: 1. This CDR3 is 15 amino acids long.

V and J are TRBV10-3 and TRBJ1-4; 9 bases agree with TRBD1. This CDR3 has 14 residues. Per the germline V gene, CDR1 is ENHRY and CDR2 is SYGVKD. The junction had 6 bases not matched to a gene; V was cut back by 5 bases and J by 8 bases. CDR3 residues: CAISSGTGYEKLFF. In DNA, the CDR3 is TGTGCCATCAGTTCCGGGACAGGGTACGAAAAACTGTTTTTT.

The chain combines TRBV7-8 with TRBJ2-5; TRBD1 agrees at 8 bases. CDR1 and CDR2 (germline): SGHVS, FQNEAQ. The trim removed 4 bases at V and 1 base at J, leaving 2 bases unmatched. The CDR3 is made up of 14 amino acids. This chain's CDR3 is CASSSTGGQETQYF. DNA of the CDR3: TGTGCCAGCAGCTCTACAGGGGGCCAAGAGACCCAGTACTTC.

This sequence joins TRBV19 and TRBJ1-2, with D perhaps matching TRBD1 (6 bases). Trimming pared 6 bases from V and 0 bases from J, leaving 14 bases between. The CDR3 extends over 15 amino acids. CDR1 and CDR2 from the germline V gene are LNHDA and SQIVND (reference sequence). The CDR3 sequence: CASSAQGSANYGYTF. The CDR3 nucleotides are TGTGCCAGTAGCGCACAGGGATCAGCTAACTATGGCTACACCTTC.

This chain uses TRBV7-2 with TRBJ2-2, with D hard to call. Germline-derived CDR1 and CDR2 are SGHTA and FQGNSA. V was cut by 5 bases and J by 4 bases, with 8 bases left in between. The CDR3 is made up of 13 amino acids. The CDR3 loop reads CASSQGTTGELFF. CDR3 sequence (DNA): TGTGCCAGCAGCCAAGGCACCACCGGGGAGCTGTTTTTT.

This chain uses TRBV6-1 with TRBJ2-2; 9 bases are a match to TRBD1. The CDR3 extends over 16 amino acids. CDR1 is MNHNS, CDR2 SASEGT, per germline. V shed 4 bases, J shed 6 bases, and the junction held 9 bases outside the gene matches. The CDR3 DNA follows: TGTGCCAGCAGTGGGCCGGGACAGGGAGTCCCCGGGGAGCTGTTTTTT. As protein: CASSGPGQGVPGELFF.

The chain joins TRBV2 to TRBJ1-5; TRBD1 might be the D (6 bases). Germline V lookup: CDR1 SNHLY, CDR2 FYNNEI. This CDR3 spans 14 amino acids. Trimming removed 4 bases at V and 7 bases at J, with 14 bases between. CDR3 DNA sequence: TGTGCCAGCAGTGGGGACACCTCGAGGCAGCCCCAGCATTTT. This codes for CASSGDTSRQPQHF.

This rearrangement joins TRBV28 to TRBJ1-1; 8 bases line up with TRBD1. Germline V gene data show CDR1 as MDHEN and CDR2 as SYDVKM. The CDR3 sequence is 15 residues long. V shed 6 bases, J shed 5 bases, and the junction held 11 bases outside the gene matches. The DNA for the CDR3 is TGTGCCAGCAGCCAGTATGGACAGGGTCGAACTGAAGCTTTCTTT. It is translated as CASSQYGQGRTEAFF.

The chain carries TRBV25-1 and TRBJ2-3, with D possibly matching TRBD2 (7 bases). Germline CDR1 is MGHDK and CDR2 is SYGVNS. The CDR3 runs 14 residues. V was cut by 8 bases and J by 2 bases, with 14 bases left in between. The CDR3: CASAKGGITDTQYF. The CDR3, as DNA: TGTGCCAGCGCTAAGGGGGGGATCACAGATACGCAGTATTTT.

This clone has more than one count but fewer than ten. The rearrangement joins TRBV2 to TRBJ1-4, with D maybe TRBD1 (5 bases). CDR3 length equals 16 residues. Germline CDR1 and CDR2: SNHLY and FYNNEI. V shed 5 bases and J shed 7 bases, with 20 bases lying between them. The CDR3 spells CASSLKRGSIGEKLFF. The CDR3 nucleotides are TGTGCCAGCAGTTTGAAGAGGGGTTCGATTGGTGAAAAACTGTTTTTT.

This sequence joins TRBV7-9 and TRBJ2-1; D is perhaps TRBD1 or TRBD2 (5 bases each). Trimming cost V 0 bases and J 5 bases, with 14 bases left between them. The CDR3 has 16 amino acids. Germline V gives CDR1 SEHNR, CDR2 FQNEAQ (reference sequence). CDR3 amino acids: CASSLAGQWGNNEQFF. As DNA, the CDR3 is TGTGCCAGCAGCTTAGCTGGTCAGTGGGGGAACAATGAGCAGTTCTTC.

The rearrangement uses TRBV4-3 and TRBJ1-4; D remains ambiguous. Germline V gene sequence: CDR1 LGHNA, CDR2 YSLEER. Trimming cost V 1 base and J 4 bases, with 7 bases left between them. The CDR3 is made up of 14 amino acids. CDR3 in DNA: TGCGCCAGCAGCCAAGGGCAGCTTAATGAAAAACTGTTTTTT. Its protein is CASSQGQLNEKLFF.